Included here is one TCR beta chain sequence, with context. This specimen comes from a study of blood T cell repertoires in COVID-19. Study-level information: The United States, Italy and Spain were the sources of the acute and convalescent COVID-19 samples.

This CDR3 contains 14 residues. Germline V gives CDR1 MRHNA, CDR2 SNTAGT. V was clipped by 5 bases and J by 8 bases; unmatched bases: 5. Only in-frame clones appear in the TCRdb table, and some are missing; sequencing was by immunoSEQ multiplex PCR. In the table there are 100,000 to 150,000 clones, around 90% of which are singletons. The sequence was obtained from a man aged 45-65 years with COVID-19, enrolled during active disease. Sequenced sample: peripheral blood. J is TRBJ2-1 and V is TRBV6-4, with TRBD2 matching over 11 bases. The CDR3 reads CASSRLAGIDEQFF. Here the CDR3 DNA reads TGTGCCAGCAGTAGACTAGCGGGAATCGATGAGCAGTTCTTC.